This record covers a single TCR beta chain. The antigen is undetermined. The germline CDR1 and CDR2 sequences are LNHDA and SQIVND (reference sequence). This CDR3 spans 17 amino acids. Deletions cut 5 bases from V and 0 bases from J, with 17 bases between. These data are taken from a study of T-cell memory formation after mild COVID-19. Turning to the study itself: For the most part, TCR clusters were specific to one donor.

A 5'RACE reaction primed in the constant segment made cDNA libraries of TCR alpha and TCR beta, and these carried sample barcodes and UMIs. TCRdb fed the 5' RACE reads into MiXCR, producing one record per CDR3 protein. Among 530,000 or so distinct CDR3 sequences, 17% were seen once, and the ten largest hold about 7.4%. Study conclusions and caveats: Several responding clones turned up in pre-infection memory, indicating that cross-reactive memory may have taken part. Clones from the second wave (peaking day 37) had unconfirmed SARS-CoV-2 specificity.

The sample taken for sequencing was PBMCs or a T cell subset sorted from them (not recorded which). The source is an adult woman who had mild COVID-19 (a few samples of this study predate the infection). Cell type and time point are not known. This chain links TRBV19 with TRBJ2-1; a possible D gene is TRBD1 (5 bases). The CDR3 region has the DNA TGTGCCAGTAGTCGGATAGGGGTGACAAGCTCCTACAATGAGCAGTTCTTC. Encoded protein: CASSRIGVTSSYNEQFF. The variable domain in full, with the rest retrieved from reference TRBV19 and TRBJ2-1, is DGGITQSPKYLFRKEGQNVTLSCEQNLNHDAMYWYRQDPGQGLRLIYYSQIVNDFQKGDIAEGYSVSREKKESFPLTVTSAQKNPTAFYLCASSRIGVTSSYNEQFFGPGTRLTVL.